This T cell receptor (beta chain) appears in the sequencing data of a study of OX40 agonist ivuxolimab in advanced cancers. For context, the study as a whole: Ivuxolimab was an agonistic, fully human IgG2 monoclonal antibody directed against OX40 (CD134), a costimulatory receptor. Intravenous ivuxolimab was administered to patients every 2 weeks at six dose levels: 0.01, 0.1, 0.3, 1.5, 3 and 10 mg/kg. The point of sequencing TCRbeta in the periphery was to test whether ivuxolimab changed TCR sequence diversity and drove clonal T-cell expansion. Of the approximately 50 dose-escalation patients, hepatocellular carcinoma was present in about 20, melanoma in roughly 15, renal cell carcinoma in 9 and head and neck cancer in 9. Partial responses occurred in three dose-escalation patients: two with cutaneous melanoma and one with hepatocellular carcinoma. Patients were allowed to have had prior anti-PD-1, anti-PD-L1 or anti-CTLA-4 therapy, and approximately 43% of the dose-escalation patients had previously received checkpoint inhibitors. In the dose-escalation cohort, approximately 83% of patients were male, and the mean age was 60 years with a range of roughly 23 to 79. The paper describes the monotherapy dose-escalation part (N = 52 patients) of the phase I trial of ivuxolimab.

For this clone: There is no known antigen for this receptor. Base qualities are not provided; no much larger clone lies one nucleotide away.

Patients with a history of autoimmune disease or receiving systemic immunosuppression were excluded from the trial. Peripheral blood for TCR sequencing was collected from all dose cohorts at baseline, on cycle 4 day 1, and on cycle 7 day 1. Samples came from an open-label, multicenter, first-in-human phase I dose-escalation trial of ivuxolimab. The trial enrolled adults with locally advanced or metastatic head and neck squamous cell, hepatocellular, melanoma or renal cell carcinoma. Before TCR sequencing, CD4+ and CD8+ T cells were separately sorted from peripheral blood. Beyond this particular receptor, the publication reports: On average, CD8+ T cells showed more expanded clones than CD4+ T cells after ivuxolimab. Low levels of normalized T-cell clonal expansion were also seen in some patients who did not respond. In partial responders in the 0.1-3.0 mg/kg groups, normalized peripheral clonal expansion was found to be among the lowest, especially among CD8+ T cells. The antigen specificity of the peripheral T cells that underwent clonal expansion was not determined. Clonal expansion of both CD4+ and CD8+ blood T cells was observed from baseline to week 6 at doses 0.1 to 3.0 mg/kg.

V is pared back by 1 base and J by 6 bases, with 16 bases lying between the germline termini. Its CDR3 holds 15 amino acids, cysteine through phenylalanine. Here the CDR3 DNA is all that survives: 45 bases in frame from base 1. The germline V gene (reference sequence) gives CDR1 as SGHAT and CDR2 as FQDESV. Genomic DNA was isolated from the sorted cells so that the TCRbeta CDR3 region could be sequenced. The immunoSEQ Assay was used for sequencing of TCRbeta CDR3 regions. This is the immuneACCESS table as TCRdb keeps it, with only in-frame sequences that have V and J called. A part of the clones is gone; compared with another copy, unresolved V genes explain less than half, and the rest is unexplained. This sample comprises approximately 90,000 clones, 70% to 90% of them detected only once. Clones ranked in the top ten supply about 0.3% of the sample.

The TCR originated in an adult with an advanced solid tumor such as melanoma, head and neck, liver or kidney cancer. The sequence joins TRBV11-1 to TRBJ2-7; no D gene call is confident. Sequenced here: CD4+ or CD8+ T cells sorted from blood, sampled in a trial of the OX40 agonist ivuxolimab. The base sequence is TGTGCCAGCAGCTTAGGGCCATTGGGTTTGGGCGAGCAGTACTTC. It translates to CASSLGPLGLGEQYF.